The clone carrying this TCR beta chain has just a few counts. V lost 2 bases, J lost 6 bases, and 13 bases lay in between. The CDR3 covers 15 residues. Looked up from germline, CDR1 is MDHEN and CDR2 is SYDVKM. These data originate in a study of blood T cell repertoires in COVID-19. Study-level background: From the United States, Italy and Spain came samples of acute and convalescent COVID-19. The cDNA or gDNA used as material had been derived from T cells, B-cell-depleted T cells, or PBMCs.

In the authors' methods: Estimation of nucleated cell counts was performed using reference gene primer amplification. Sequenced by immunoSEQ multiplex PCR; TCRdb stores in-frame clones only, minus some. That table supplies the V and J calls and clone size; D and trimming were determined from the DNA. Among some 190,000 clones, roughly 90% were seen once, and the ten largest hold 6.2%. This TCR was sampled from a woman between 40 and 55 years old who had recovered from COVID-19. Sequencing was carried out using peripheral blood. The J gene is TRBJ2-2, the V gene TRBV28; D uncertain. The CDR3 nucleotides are TGTGCCAGCAGTTTAACGTTGTTGGCTGCCGGGGAGCTGTTTTTT. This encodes CASSLTLLAAGELFF.